These 18 T cell receptor beta chains originate from one sample sequenced in a study of OX40 agonist ivuxolimab in advanced cancers. Assay used: immunoSEQ multiplex PCR; TCRdb lists only in-frame clones, some missing. The table shows some 150,000 clones, with 90% occurring only once. Here the sequenced sample was CD4+ or CD8+ T cells sorted from blood, taken in a trial of the OX40 agonist ivuxolimab. These TCRs come from an adult with an advanced solid tumor such as melanoma, head and neck, liver or kidney cancer.

The chain employs TRBV9 and TRBJ1-1; D perhaps matches TRBD1 (6 bases). The CDR3 totals 16 residues. Germline V lookup: CDR1 SGDLS, CDR2 YYNGEE. V lost 3 bases and J 0 bases, leaving 15 bases between the germline ends. CDR3 region: CASSAQGPSMNTEAFF. The CDR3 nucleotides are TGTGCCAGCAGCGCACAGGGACCCTCAATGAACACTGAAGCTTTCTTT.

The gene calls are TRBV18 and TRBJ1-1, with 7 bases identical to TRBD1. Germline lookup yields CDR1 KGHSH and CDR2 LQKENI. J gave up 7 bases and V 5 bases, and 7 bases lay outside the gene matches. The CDR3 totals 13 residues. CDR3 sequence reads: CASSSRDRGEAFF. The CDR3, as DNA: TGTGCCAGCTCATCCCGGGACAGAGGTGAAGCTTTCTTT.

The genes are TRBV5-8 and TRBJ2-7, with D maybe TRBD1 (5 bases). Germline V gives CDR1 SGHTS, CDR2 YDEGEE. V gave up 0 bases and J gave up 7 bases, with 17 bases separating them. The CDR3 extends over 15 amino acids. CDR3 sequence (DNA): TGTGCCAGCAGCTTGGGGCCGCCCCAGGGCAAAGAGCAGTACTTC. Encoded protein: CASSLGPPQGKEQYF.

The chain couples TRBV11-2 to TRBJ2-2; the D gene is possibly TRBD2 (6 bases). The CDR3 consists of 17 residues. Germline CDR1 and CDR2: SGHAT and FQNNGV. V was cut by 1 base and J by 1 base, with 13 bases left in between. The CDR3 loop reads CASSLVGPGVNTGELFF. The CDR3 coding sequence is TGTGCCAGCAGCTTAGTGGGGCCGGGAGTGAACACCGGGGAGCTGTTTTTT.

The V call is TRBV11-3, the J call TRBJ2-5; the match to TRBD2 covers 11 bases. Unmatched junction bases numbered 2, after V lost 5 bases and J lost 3 bases. The CDR3 covers 14 residues. Germline V gene lookup returns CDR1 SGHNT and CDR2 YENEEA. CDR3 sequence: CASSPGLAEETQYF. The CDR3 region has the DNA TGTGCCAGCAGCCCGGGACTAGCGGAAGAGACCCAGTACTTC.

This clone was counted only a few times. This chain connects TRBV5-1 to TRBJ1-2; possible D gene TRBD1, 6 bases. V lost 1 base to trimming and J lost 4 bases, with 11 bases between them. Germline assignment: CDR1 SGHRS and CDR2 YFSETQ. The CDR3 length is 14 residues. CDR3: CASSLQGPSYGYTF. CDR3 nucleotide sequence: TGCGCCAGCAGCTTGCAGGGGCCGAGCTATGGCTACACCTTC.

The chain employs TRBV9 and TRBJ2-7; D remains unclear. Germline V gives CDR1 SGDLS, CDR2 YYNGEE. Trimming pared 2 bases from V and 3 bases from J, leaving 12 bases between. The CDR3 sequence is 14 residues long. This chain's CDR3 is CASSVSRWGYEQYF. For the CDR3, the DNA is TGTGCCAGCAGCGTCTCGAGGTGGGGCTACGAGCAGTACTTC.

The chain recombines TRBV28 with TRBJ1-4; D ambiguous. V gave up 2 bases and J gave up 10 bases, with 11 bases separating them. CDR3 length equals 13 residues. Germline lookup yields CDR1 MDHEN and CDR2 SYDVKM. The CDR3 region has the DNA TGTGCCAGCAGTTTACCGGGCTTCGGAAAACTGTTTTTT. Translating it yields CASSLPGFGKLFF.

The chain has TRBV5-1 and TRBJ2-1; perhaps TRBD1 as D (6 bases). The V gene's germline CDR1 is SGHRS and CDR2 YFSETQ. The CDR3 is made up of 16 amino acids. The ends were cut back, 0 bases at V and 4 bases at J, with 14 bases in the middle. As DNA, the CDR3 is TGCGCCAGCAGCTTGGTACCAGGGGCCTCATACAATGAGCAGTTCTTC. Translation gives CASSLVPGASYNEQFF.

The CDR3 region is CAIRGQGATGANVLTF. DNA of the CDR3: TGTGCCATCAGGGGCCAGGGGGCGACTGGGGCCAACGTCCTGACTTTC. This chain uses TRBV10-3 with TRBJ2-6; 8 bases are shared with TRBD1. From germline, CDR1 is ENHRY and CDR2 SYGVKD. Trimming at V came to 6 bases and at J to 2 bases, leaving 6 bases not matched to a gene. This CDR3 region has 16 residues.

The chain employs TRBV7-2 and TRBJ2-3; D is possibly TRBD2 (7 bases). The length of the CDR3 is 17 residues. V was clipped by 1 base and J by 8 bases, with 22 bases between them. Germline CDR1 SGHTA, CDR2 FQGNSA. This chain's CDR3 is CASSLEGGGGRGPTQYF. In DNA, the CDR3 is TGTGCCAGCAGCTTAGAGGGGGGAGGCGGGAGAGGGCCTACGCAGTATTTT.

This chain joins TRBV7-3 and TRBJ2-1; TRBD2 is a possible D gene (6 bases). CDR3 size: 16 residues. The germline V gene encodes CDR1 SGHTA and CDR2 FQGTGA. With 0 bases removed from V and 0 bases from J, the gap between germline ends came to 9 bases. The CDR3 DNA follows: TGTGCCAGCAGCTTAACCCCGGGGGTCTCCTACAATGAGCAGTTCTTC. This gives the protein CASSLTPGVSYNEQFF.

J is TRBJ1-2 and V is TRBV11-3; D gene uncertain. Trimming removed 0 bases at V and 2 bases at J, with 13 bases between. Per germline, CDR1 SGHNT and CDR2 YENEEA. The CDR3 runs to 16 residues. The CDR3 sequence is CASSLEGRNSNYGYTF. The CDR3 DNA is TGTGCCAGCAGCTTAGAGGGCAGGAATTCCAACTATGGCTACACCTTC.

The table lists this clone with a count of one. At one end, the junction sequence differs from germline, possibly due to a read error. The rearrangement links TRBV12-5 to TRBJ1-5; a weak D match, TRBD1 (5 bases). The CDR3 is 13 amino acids. Germline V gives CDR1 LGHNT, CDR2 FRNRAP. The chain's CDR3 is CASGFDSTQPQHF. CDR3 nucleotide sequence: TGTGCTAGTGGTTTCGACAGCACTCAGCCCCAGCATTTT.

The chain couples TRBV9 to TRBJ2-5; D remains ambiguous. Trimming cost V 0 bases and J 1 base, with 4 bases left between them. Germline assignment: CDR1 SGDLS and CDR2 YYNGEE. The CDR3 is made up of 13 amino acids. The CDR3 nucleotides read TGTGCCAGCAGCGTAGAGAGCCAAGAGACCCAGTACTTC. Its translation: CASSVESQETQYF.

V gene TRBV5-1 combines with J gene TRBJ1-4, with a tentative D call TRBD1 (6 bases). Germline V gene sequence: CDR1 SGHRS, CDR2 YFSETQ. With 3 bases removed from V and 4 bases from J, the gap between germline ends came to 13 bases. This CDR3 spans 15 amino acids. CDR3: CASSWRGELNEKLFF. DNA of the CDR3: TGCGCCAGCAGCTGGAGGGGGGAACTTAATGAAAAACTGTTTTTT.

The chain carries TRBV12-5 and TRBJ2-7, with D perhaps TRBD2 (6 bases). CDR3 size: 16 residues. The V and J ends lost 0 bases and 0 bases respectively, with 12 bases between them. The germline gives CDR1 LGHNT, CDR2 FRNRAP. This CDR3 reads CASGLVRRETSYEQYF. CDR3 coding DNA: TGTGCTAGTGGTTTGGTACGGAGGGAGACCTCCTACGAGCAGTACTTC.

The chain links TRBV7-2 to TRBJ2-3; TRBD2 agrees at 11 bases. This CDR3 has 15 residues. Trimming removed 1 base from V and 6 bases from J; junction bases left unmatched: 3. The V gene's germline CDR1 is SGHTA and CDR2 FQGNSA. The CDR3, as DNA: TGTGCCAGCAGCTTAGGACTAGCGGGAATGGATACGCAGTATTTT. This gives the protein CASSLGLAGMDTQYF.